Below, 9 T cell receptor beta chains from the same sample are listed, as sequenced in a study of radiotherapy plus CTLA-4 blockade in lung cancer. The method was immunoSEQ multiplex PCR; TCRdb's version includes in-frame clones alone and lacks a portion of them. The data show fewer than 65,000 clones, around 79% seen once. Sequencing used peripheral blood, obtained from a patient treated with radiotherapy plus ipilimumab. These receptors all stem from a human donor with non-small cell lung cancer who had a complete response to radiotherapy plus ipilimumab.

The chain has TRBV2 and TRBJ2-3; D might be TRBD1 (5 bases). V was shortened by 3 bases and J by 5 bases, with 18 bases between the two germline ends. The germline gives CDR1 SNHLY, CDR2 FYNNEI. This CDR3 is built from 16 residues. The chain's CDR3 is CASSDFSLGREDTQYF. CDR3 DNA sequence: TGTGCCAGCAGTGATTTCTCGCTCGGCAGGGAAGATACGCAGTATTTT. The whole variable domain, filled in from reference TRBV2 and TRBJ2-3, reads EPEVTQTPSHQVTQMGQEVILRCVPISNHLYFYWYRQILGQKVEFLVSFYNNEISEKSEIFDDQFSVERPDGSNFTLKIRSTKLEDSAMYFCASSDFSLGREDTQYFGPGTRLTVL.

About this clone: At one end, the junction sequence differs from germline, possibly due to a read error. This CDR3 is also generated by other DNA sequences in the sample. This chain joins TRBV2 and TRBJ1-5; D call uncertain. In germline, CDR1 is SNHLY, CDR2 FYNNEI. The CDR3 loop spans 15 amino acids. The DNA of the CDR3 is TGTGCCAGTAGTGTTGGGCTAAATAGCAATCAGCCCCAGCATTTT. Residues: CASSVGLNSNQPQHF.

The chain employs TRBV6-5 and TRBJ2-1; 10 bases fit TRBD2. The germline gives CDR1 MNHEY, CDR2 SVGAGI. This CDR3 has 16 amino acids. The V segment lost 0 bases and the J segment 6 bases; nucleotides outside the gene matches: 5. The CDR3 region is CASSYSSGRGINEQFF. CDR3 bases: TGTGCCAGCAGTTACTCGAGCGGGAGGGGGATCAATGAGCAGTTCTTC.

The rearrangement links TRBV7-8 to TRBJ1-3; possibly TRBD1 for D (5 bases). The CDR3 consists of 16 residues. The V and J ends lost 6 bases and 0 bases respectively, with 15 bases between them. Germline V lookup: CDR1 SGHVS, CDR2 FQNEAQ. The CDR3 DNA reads TGTGCCAGCAGTTATCAGGGTTTCGGCTCTGGAAACACCATATATTTT. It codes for CASSYQGFGSGNTIYF.

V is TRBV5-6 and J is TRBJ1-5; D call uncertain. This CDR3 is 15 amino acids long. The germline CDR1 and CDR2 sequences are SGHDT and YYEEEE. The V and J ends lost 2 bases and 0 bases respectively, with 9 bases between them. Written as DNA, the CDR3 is TGTGCCAGCAGCTTTCGTGCCTATAGCAATCAGCCCCAGCATTTT. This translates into CASSFRAYSNQPQHF.

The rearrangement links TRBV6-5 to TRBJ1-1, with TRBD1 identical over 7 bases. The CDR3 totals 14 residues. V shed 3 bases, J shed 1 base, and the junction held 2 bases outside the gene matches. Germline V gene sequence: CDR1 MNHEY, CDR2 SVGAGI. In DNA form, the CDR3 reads TGTGCCAGCAGTTATGGGACAGAGAACACTGAAGCTTTCTTT. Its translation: CASSYGTENTEAFF.

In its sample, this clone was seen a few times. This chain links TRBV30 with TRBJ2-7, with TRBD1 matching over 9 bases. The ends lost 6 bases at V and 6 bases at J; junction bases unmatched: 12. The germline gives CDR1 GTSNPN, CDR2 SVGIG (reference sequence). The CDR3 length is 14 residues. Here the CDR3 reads CACGLGQGLGEQYF. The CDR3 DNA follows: TGTGCCTGTGGTTTGGGACAGGGTTTAGGCGAGCAGTACTTC.

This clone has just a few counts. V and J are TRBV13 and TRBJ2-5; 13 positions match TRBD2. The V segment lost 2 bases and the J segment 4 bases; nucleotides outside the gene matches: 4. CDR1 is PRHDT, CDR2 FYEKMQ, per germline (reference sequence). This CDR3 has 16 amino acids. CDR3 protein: CASSLTSGRVSETQYF. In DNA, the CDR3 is TGTGCCAGCAGCTTAACTAGCGGGAGGGTGTCAGAGACCCAGTACTTC.

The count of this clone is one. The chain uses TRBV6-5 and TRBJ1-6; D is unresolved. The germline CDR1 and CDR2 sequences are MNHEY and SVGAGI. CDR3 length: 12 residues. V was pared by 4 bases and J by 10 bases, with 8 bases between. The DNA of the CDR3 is TGTGCCAGCAGTTTCCCGGGGTCACCCCTCCACTTT. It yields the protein CASSFPGSPLHF.